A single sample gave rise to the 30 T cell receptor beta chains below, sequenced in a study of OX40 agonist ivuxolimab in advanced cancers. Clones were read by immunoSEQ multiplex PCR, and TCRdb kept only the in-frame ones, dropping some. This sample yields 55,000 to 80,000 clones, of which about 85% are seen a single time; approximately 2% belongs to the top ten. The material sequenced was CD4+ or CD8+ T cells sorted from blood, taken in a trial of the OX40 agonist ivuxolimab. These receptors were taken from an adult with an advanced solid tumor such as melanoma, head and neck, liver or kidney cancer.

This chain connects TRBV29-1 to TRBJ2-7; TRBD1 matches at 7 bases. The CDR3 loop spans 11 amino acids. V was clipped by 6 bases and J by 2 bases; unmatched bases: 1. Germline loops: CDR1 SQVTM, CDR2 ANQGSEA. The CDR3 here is CSVGTAYEQYF. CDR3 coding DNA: TGCAGCGTGGGGACAGCCTACGAGCAGTACTTC.

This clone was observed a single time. CDR3 in DNA: TGTGCCAGCAGTTTGTCCGGGACAGGGGGAGGGGAGACCCAGTACTTC. Its translation: CASSLSGTGGGETQYF. The J gene is TRBJ2-5, the V gene TRBV28; 11 bases line up with TRBD1. The germline gives CDR1 MDHEN, CDR2 SYDVKM. There are 16 residues in the CDR3. J lost 5 bases, V lost 3 bases, and 8 bases had no gene match.

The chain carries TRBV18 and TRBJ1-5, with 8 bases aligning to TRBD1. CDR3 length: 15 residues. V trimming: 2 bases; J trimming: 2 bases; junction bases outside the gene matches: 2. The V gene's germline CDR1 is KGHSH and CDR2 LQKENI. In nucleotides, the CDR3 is TGTGCCAGCTCACCAACACAGGGGGGCAATCAGCCCCAGCATTTT. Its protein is CASSPTQGGNQPQHF.

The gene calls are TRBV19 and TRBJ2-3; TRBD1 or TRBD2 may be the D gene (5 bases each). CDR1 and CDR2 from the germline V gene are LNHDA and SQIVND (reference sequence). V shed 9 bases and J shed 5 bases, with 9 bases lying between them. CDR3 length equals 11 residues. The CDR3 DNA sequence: TGTGCCAGGCTTGGGGGAGATACGCAGTATTTT. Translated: CARLGGDTQYF. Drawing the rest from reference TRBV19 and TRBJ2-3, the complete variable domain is DGGITQSPKYLFRKEGQNVTLSCEQNLNHDAMYWYRQDPGQGLRLIYYSQIVNDFQKGDIAEGYSVSREKKESFPLTVTSAQKNPTAFYLCARLGGDTQYFGPGTRLTVL.

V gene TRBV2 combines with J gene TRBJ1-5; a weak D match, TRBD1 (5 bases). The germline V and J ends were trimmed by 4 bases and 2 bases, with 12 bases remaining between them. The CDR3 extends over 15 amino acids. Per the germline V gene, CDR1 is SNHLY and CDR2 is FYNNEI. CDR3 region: CASSGDPPGNQPQHF. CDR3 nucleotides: TGTGCCAGCAGTGGGGACCCACCGGGCAATCAGCCCCAGCATTTT.

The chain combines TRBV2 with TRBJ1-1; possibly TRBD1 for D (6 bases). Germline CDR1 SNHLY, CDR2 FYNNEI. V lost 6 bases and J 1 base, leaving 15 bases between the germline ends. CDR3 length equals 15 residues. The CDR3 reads CASSPLQGRNTEAFF. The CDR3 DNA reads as TGTGCCAGCAGCCCTCTACAGGGACGGAACACTGAAGCTTTCTTT.

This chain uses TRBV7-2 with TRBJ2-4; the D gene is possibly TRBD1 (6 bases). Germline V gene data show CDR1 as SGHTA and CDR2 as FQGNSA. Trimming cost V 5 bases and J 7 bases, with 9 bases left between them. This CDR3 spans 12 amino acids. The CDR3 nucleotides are TGTGCCAGCAGCCGTGACAGGAACATTCAGTACTTC. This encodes CASSRDRNIQYF.

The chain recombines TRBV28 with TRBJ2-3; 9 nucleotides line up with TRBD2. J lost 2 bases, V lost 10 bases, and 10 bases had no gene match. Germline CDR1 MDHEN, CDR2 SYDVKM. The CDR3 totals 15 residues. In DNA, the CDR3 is TGTGCCACCCGGGGGTCTAGCGGGGACACAGATACGCAGTATTTT. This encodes CATRGSSGDTDTQYF.

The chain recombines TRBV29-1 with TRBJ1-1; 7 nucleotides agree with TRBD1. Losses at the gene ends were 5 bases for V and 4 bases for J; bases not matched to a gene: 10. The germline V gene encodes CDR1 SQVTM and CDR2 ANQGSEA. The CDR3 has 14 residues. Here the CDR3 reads CSVRQGGVGTEAFF. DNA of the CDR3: TGCAGCGTTAGACAGGGAGGCGTGGGCACTGAAGCTTTCTTT.

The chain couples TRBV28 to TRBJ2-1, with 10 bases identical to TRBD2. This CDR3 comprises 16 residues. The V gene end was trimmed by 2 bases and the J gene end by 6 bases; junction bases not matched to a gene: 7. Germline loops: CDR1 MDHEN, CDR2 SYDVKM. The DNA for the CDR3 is TGTGCCAGCAGTTTAGGGGGTAGCGGGGGGCTCAATGAGCAGTTCTTC. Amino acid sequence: CASSLGGSGGLNEQFF.

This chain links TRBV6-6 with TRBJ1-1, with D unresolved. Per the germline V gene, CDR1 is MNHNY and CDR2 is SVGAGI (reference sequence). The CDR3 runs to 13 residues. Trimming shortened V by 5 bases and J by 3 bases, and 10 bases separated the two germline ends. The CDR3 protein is CASSQTRDTEAFF. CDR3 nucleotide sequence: TGTGCCAGCAGTCAGACCCGGGACACTGAAGCTTTCTTT.

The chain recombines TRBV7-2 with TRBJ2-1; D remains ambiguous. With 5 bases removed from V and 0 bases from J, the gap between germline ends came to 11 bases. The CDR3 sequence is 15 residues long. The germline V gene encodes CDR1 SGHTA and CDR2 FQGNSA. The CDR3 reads CASSPAEYSYNEQFF. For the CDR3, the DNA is TGTGCCAGCAGCCCCGCTGAGTACTCCTACAATGAGCAGTTCTTC.

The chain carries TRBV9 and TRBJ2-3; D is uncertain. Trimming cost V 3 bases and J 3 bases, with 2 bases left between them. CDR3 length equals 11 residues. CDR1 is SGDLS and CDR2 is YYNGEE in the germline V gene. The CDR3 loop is CASSETDTQYF. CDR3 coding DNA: TGTGCCAGCAGCGAAACAGATACGCAGTATTTT.

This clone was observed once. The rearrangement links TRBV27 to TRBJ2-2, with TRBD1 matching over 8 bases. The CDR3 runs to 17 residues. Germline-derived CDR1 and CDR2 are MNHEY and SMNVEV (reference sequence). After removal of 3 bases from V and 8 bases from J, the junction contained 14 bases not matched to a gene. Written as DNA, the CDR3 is TGTGCCAGCAGTTTTAGTGGTTTTCAGGGGGCGCGAGGGGAGCTGTTTTTT. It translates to CASSFSGFQGARGELFF.

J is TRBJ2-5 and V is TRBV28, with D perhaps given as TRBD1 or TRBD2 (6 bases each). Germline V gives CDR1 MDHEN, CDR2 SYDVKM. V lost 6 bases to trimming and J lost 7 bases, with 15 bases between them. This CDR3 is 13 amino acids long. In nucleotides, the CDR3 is TGTGCCAGCAGACCCCAGGGGCGGGGGACCCAGTACTTC. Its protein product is CASRPQGRGTQYF.

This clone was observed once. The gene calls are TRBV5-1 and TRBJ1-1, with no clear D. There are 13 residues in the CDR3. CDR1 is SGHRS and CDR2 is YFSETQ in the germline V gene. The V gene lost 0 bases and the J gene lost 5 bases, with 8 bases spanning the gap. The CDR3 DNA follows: TGCGCCAGCAGCTTGGCAGACTTAACTGAAGCTTTCTTT. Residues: CASSLADLTEAFF.

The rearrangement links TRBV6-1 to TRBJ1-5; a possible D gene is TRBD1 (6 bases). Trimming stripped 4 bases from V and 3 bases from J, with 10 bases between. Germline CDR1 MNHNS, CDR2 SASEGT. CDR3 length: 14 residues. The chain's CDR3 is CASSAGQYNQPQHF. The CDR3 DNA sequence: TGTGCCAGCAGTGCTGGACAGTACAATCAGCCCCAGCATTTT.

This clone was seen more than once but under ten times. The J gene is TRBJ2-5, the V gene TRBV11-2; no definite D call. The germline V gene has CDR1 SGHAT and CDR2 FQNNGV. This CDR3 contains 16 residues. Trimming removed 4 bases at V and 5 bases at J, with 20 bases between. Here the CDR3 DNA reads TGTGCCAGCAGCTCTGTAGGACGGCCGACCGGGGAGACCCAGTACTTC. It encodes CASSSVGRPTGETQYF.

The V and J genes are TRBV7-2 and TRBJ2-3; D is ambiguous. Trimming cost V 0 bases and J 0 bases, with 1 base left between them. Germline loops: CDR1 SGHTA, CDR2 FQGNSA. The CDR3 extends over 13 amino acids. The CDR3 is CASSLASTDTQYF. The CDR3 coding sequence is TGTGCCAGCAGCTTAGCTAGCACAGATACGCAGTATTTT.

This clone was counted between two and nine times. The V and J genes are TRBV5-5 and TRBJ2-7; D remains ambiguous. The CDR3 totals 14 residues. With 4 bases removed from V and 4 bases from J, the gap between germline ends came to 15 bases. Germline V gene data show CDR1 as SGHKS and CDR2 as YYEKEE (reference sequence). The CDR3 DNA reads TGTGCCAGCAGCGATTGGACGGCGCTTTACGAGCAGTACTTC. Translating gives CASSDWTALYEQYF.

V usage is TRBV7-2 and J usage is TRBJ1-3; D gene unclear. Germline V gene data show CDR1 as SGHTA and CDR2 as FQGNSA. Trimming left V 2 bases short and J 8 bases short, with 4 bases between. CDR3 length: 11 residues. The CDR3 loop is CASSLLDTIYF. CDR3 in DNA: TGTGCCAGCAGCTTACTCGACACCATATATTTT.

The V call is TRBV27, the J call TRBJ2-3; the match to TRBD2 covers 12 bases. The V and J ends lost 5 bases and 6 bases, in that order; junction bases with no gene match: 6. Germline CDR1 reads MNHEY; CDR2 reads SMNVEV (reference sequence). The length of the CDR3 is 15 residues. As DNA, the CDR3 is TGTGCCAGCAGTCGGACTAGCGGGGATTGGGATACGCAGTATTTT. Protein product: CASSRTSGDWDTQYF.

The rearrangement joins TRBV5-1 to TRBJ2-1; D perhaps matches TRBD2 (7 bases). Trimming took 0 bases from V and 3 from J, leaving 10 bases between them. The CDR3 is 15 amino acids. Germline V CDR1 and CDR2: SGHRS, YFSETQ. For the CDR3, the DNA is TGCGCCAGCAGCTTGGATAGGGGGGGCTACAATGAGCAGTTCTTC. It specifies CASSLDRGGYNEQFF. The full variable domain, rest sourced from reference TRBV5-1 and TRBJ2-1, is KAGVTQTPRYLIKTRGQQVTLSCSPISGHRSVSWYQQTPGQGLQFLFEYFSETQRNKGNFPGRFSGRQFSNSRSEMNVSTLELGDSALYLCASSLDRGGYNEQFFGPGTRLTVL.

The DNA for the CDR3 is TGTGCCAGCAGGGACAGGGGAGGGAATGAGCAGTTCTTC. Its translation: CASRDRGGNEQFF. This chain uses TRBV28 with TRBJ2-1, with TRBD1 matching 9 bases. There are 13 residues in the CDR3. Germline V gene data show CDR1 as MDHEN and CDR2 as SYDVKM. The J segment lost 7 bases and the V segment lost 6 bases, leaving 4 bases of the junction unmatched.

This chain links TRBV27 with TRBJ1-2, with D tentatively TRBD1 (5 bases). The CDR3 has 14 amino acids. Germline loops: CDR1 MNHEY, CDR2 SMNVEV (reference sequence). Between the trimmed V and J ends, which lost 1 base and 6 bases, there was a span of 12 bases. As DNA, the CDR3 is TGTGCCAGCAGTTTATTCCGACAGAGCGATGGCTACACCTTC. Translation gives CASSLFRQSDGYTF.

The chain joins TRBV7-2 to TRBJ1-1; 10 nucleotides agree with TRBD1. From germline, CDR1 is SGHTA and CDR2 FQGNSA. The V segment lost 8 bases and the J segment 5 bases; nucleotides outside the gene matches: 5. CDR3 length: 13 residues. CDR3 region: CASRDRGNTEAFF. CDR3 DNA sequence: TGTGCCAGCCGGGACAGGGGTAATACTGAAGCTTTCTTT.

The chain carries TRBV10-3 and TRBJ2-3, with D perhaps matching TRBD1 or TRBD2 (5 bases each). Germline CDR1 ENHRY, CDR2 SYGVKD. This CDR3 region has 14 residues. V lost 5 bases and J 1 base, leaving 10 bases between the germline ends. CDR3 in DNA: TGTGCCATCAGTCCGGGACCCCGCACAGATACGCAGTATTTT. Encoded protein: CAISPGPRTDTQYF.

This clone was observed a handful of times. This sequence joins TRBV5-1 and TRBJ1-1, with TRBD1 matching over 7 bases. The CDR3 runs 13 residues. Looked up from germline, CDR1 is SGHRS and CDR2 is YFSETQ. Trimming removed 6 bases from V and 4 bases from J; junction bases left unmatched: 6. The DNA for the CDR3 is TGCGCCAGCAACTACAGGGGTGGCACTGAAGCTTTCTTT. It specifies CASNYRGGTEAFF.

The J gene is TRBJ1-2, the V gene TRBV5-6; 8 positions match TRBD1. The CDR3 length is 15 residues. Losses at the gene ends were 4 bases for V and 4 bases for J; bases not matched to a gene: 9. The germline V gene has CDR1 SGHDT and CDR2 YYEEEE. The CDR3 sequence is CASSPLGQELYGYTF. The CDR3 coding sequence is TGTGCCAGCAGCCCCCTGGGACAGGAGCTCTATGGCTACACCTTC.

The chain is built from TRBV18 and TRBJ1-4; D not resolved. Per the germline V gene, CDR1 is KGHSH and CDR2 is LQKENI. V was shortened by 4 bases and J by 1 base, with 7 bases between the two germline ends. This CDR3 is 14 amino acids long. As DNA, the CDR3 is TGTGCCAGCTCACGGGCAGGAACTAATGAAAAACTGTTTTTT. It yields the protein CASSRAGTNEKLFF.